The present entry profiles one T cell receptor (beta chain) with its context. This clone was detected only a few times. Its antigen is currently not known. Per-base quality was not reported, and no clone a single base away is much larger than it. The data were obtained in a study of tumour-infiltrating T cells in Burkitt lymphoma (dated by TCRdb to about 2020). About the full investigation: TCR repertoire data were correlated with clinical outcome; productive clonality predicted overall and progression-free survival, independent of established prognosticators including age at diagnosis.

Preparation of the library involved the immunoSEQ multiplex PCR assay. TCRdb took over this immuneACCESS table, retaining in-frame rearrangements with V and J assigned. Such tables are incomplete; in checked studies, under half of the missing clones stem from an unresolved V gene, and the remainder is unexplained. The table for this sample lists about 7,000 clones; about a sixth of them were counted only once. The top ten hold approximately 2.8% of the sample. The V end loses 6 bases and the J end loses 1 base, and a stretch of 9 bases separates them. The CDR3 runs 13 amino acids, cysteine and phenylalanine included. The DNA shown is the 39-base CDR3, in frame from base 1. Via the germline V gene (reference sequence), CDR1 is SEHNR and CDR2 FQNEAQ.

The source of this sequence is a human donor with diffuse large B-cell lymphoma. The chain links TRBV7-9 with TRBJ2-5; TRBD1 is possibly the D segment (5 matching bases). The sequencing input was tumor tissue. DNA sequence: TGTGCCAGCAGTTTGACAGTCCAAGAGACCCAGTACTTC. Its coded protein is CASSLTVQETQYF.